Listed below are T cell receptor beta chains from one sample, sequenced in a study of blood T cells in healthy people across ages. One entry per CDR3 protein, called by TCRdb with MiXCR from the 5' RACE reads. The table lists 1.5 million to 2 million distinct CDR3 sequences, around 42% of them singletons, with more than 20% in the top ten. The specimen was blood. These TCRs come from a human donor in good health. Each CDR3 is given with its conserved first and last residue. A D gene is named only where the DNA matches it firmly. The size field is filled for only some rows; it gives once, few, many or a size class.

v_gene	abundance	j_gene	d_gene	CDR3aa	CDR3nt
TRBV5-1	few	TRBJ2-7	TRBD1	CASSRGTGDAYEQYF	TGCGCCAGCAGCCGCGGGACAGGAGATGCCTACGAGCAGTACTTC
TRBV28	few	TRBJ2-7	NA	CASSTRRIGQAAYEQYF	TGTGCCAGCAGCACCCGAAGAATAGGGCAGGCCGCCTACGAGCAGTACTTC
TRBV11-2	NA	TRBJ1-1	NA	CASSLSYTVNTEAFF	TGTGCCAGCAGCTTATCCTACACAGTGAACACTGAAGCTTTCTTT
TRBV29-1	NA	TRBJ2-2	NA	CSTTGSAGAYTGELFF	TGCAGCACCACCGGATCCGCGGGGGCCTACACCGGGGAGCTGTTTTTT
TRBV29-1	NA	TRBJ2-7	NA	CSVGSRGASYNEQYF	TGCAGCGTTGGATCCCGGGGGGCCTCCTACAATGAGCAGTACTTC
TRBV28	NA	TRBJ2-7	NA	CASSSRRAYEQYF	TGTGCCAGCAGTTCCCGAAGGGCCTACGAGCAGTACTTC
TRBV6-5	NA	TRBJ1-4	TRBD1	CAGSYVPQGYSYEKLFF	TGTGCCGGCAGTTACGTACCACAGGGGTATAGTTATGAAAAACTGTTTTTT
TRBV10-3	NA	TRBJ2-7	TRBD1	CAIRTGGTFDEQYF	TGTGCCATAAGAACAGGGGGGACTTTCGACGAGCAGTACTTC
TRBV21-1	NA	TRBJ1-1	NA	CASSPRQGEGGTEAFF	TGTGCCAGCAGCCCCAGACAGGGTGAAGGGGGCACTGAAGCTTTCTTT
TRBV20-1	NA	TRBJ2-5	NA	CSARGRLGETQYF	TGCAGTGCTAGAGGTCGATTAGGAGAGACCCAGTACTTC
TRBV12-3/TRBV12-4	NA	TRBJ1-1	NA	CANSCTQTGTEAFF	TGTGCCAACAGTTGTACCCAAACGGGCACTGAAGCTTTCTTT
TRBV12-3/TRBV12-4	few	TRBJ1-2	NA	CASSFVGGDYGYTF	TGTGCCAGCAGTTTCGTAGGGGGTGACTATGGCTACACCTTC
TRBV20-1	few	TRBJ1-1	NA	CSARVTGRMNTEAFF	TGCAGTGCTAGAGTAACAGGGAGAATGAACACTGAAGCTTTCTTT
TRBV11-2	many	TRBJ1-1	TRBD1	CASSSSSTGVPEAFF	TGTGCCAGCAGCTCATCGAGTACAGGGGTTCCTGAAGCTTTCTTT
TRBV12-3/TRBV12-4	NA	TRBJ2-3	NA	CASSSFGGDLIDTQYF	TGTGCCAGCAGTTCCTTCGGGGGAGACCTCATAGATACGCAGTATTTT
TRBV28	few	TRBJ2-7	NA	CASTTTFHTAYEQYF	TGTGCCAGCACCACTACATTTCACACCGCCTACGAGCAGTACTTC
TRBV24-1	NA	TRBJ2-1	NA	CATSDFTAYNEQFF	TGTGCCACCAGTGATTTTACGGCATACAATGAGCAGTTCTTC
TRBV20-1	NA	TRBJ2-3	TRBD2	CSARQGLAGGALTDTQYF	TGCAGTGCTAGACAGGGCCTAGCGGGGGGCGCCCTCACAGATACGCAGTATTTT
TRBV13	NA	TRBJ1-2	NA	CASSFGGQARYGYTF	TGTGCCAGCAGCTTTGGGGGGCAGGCCAGGTATGGCTACACCTTC
TRBV12-5	many	TRBJ2-7	NA	CASGLITSLDPYEQYF	TGTGCTAGTGGTTTGATCACTAGTCTTGACCCCTACGAGCAGTACTTC
TRBV20-1	NA	TRBJ2-3	TRBD1	CSATVGQGNQDTQYF	TGCAGTGCTACAGTGGGACAGGGGAATCAAGATACGCAGTATTTT
TRBV4-2	NA	TRBJ1-4	NA	CASSQESGKLFF	TGTGCCAGCAGCCAAGAAAGTGGAAAACTGTTTTTT
TRBV9	NA	TRBJ1-2	NA	CASSAEPNYGYTF	TGTGCCAGCAGCGCCGAACCTAACTATGGCTACACCTTC
TRBV5-1	NA	TRBJ2-1	TRBD2	CASSLVPSSGGSSYNEQFF	TGCGCCAGCAGCTTGGTCCCCTCTAGCGGGGGGAGCTCCTACAATGAGCAGTTCTTC
TRBV4-2	many	TRBJ1-6	NA	CASSQGPMGLHNSPLHF	TGTGCCAGCAGCCAGGGCCCGATGGGGCTCCATAATTCACCCCTCCACTTT
TRBV7-9	NA	TRBJ2-1	TRBD2	CASNVAGIGNEQFF	TGTGCCAGCAATGTAGCGGGAATCGGCAATGAGCAGTTCTTC
TRBV6-2/TRBV6-3	NA	TRBJ2-5	TRBD2	CASRPLAGQRQETQYF	TGTGCCAGCAGGCCCCTAGCGGGGCAACGCCAAGAGACCCAGTACTTC